Each of the 20 T cell receptor beta chains below was sequenced from the same sample in a study of blood T cell repertoires in COVID-19. The protocol was immunoSEQ multiplex PCR, while the TCRdb copy is restricted to in-frame clones and leaves out a portion. The sample records under 250,000 clones, about 90% being singletons. Material: peripheral blood. Receptors originate from a young man with COVID-19, enrolled during active disease.

The chain is built from TRBV5-4 and TRBJ2-1; 10 bases are shared with TRBD2. The CDR3 is made up of 18 amino acids. Per germline, CDR1 SGHNT and CDR2 YYREEE (reference sequence). The trim removed 4 bases at V and 4 bases at J, leaving 14 bases unmatched. CDR3 sequence reads: CASSPLRSGGAYYNEQFF. The CDR3, as DNA: TGTGCCAGCAGCCCTCTTAGGAGCGGGGGGGCGTATTACAATGAGCAGTTCTTC.

CDR3 loop: CASSLDSGGETQYF. The CDR3 DNA reads TGTGCCAGCAGCTTAGATTCGGGGGGGGAGACCCAGTACTTC. This chain joins TRBV7-2 and TRBJ2-5; 8 bases align to TRBD2. V was pared by 1 base and J by 5 bases, with 3 bases of the junction left unmatched. CDR3 length: 14 residues. Germline-derived CDR1 and CDR2 are SGHTA and FQGNSA.

V usage is TRBV9 and J usage is TRBJ2-7; no clear D. Germline V gives CDR1 SGDLS, CDR2 YYNGEE. Trimming pared 0 bases from V and 5 bases from J, leaving 18 bases between. CDR3 size: 16 residues. The CDR3 coding sequence is TGTGCCAGCAGCGTAGCTACGAATTCGGTTATCCACGAGCAGTACTTC. Its protein is CASSVATNSVIHEQYF.

V gene TRBV11-2 combines with J gene TRBJ1-5; a weak D match, TRBD1 (6 bases). Germline V gene lookup returns CDR1 SGHAT and CDR2 FQNNGV. The CDR3 has 15 amino acids. The ends were cut back, 0 bases at V and 3 bases at J, with 9 bases in the middle. CDR3 protein: CASSLDDRNNQPQHF. In DNA, the CDR3 is TGTGCCAGCAGCTTAGATGACAGGAACAATCAGCCCCAGCATTTT. The variable domain in full, completed from reference TRBV11-2 and TRBJ1-5, reads EAGVAQSPRYKIIEKRQSVAFWCNPISGHATLYWYQQILGQGPKLLIQFQNNGVVDDSQLPKDRFSAERLKGVDSTLKIQPAKLEDSAVYLCASSLDDRNNQPQHFGDGTRLSIL.

The chain uses TRBV5-1 and TRBJ1-3; 8 bases are shared with TRBD1. The CDR3 runs to 16 residues. In germline, CDR1 is SGHRS, CDR2 YFSETQ. J gave up 3 bases and V 4 bases, and 9 bases lay outside the gene matches. CDR3 sequence: CASSRTGTLDGNTIYF. CDR3 sequence (DNA): TGCGCCAGCAGCAGGACAGGGACATTGGATGGAAACACCATATATTTT.

V gene TRBV2 combines with J gene TRBJ1-1, with 8 bases aligning to TRBD1. CDR1 is SNHLY, CDR2 FYNNEI, per germline. This CDR3 comprises 13 residues. V was pared by 6 bases and J by 1 base, with 1 base of the junction left unmatched. In DNA form, the CDR3 reads TGTGCCAGCAGCGACAGGGGGAACACTGAAGCTTTCTTT. It is translated as CASSDRGNTEAFF. Based on the CDR3 plus reference TRBV2 and TRBJ1-1, the full variable domain is EPEVTQTPSHQVTQMGQEVILRCVPISNHLYFYWYRQILGQKVEFLVSFYNNEISEKSEIFDDQFSVERPDGSNFTLKIRSTKLEDSAMYFCASSDRGNTEAFFGQGTRLTVV.

This clone was seen more than once but under ten times. Other DNA sequences of this sample code for an identical CDR3. The rearrangement links TRBV7-3 to TRBJ1-1, with a possible D match to TRBD1 (5 bases). Per the germline V gene, CDR1 is SGHTA and CDR2 is FQGTGA. The CDR3 is 13 residues long. The V gene lost 6 bases and the J gene lost 1 base, with 9 bases spanning the gap. CDR3 protein: CASSFTGNTEAFF. The CDR3 DNA reads TGTGCCAGCAGTTTCACAGGGAACACTGAAGCTTTCTTT.

The V call is TRBV6-6, the J call TRBJ2-1, with TRBD1 matching over 7 bases. CDR3 length: 15 residues. V was pared by 5 bases and J by 0 bases, with 4 bases of the junction left unmatched. CDR1 and CDR2 (germline): MNHNY, SVGAGI (reference sequence). As DNA, the CDR3 is TGTGCCAGCAGTACACAGGGGAGCTCCTACAATGAGCAGTTCTTC. Translated: CASSTQGSSYNEQFF.

The count of this clone is one. The chain carries TRBV28 and TRBJ2-7, with D perhaps TRBD1 (6 bases). With 1 base removed from V and 1 base from J, the gap between germline ends came to 14 bases. The CDR3 is 16 amino acids. CDR1 and CDR2 from the germline V gene are MDHEN and SYDVKM. The CDR3 loop reads CASSLSAGVGSYEQYF. The DNA of the CDR3 is TGTGCCAGCAGTTTATCCGCAGGGGTAGGATCCTACGAGCAGTACTTC.

The V and J genes are TRBV18 and TRBJ2-7; TRBD1 matches at 9 bases. This CDR3 contains 15 residues. Per the germline V gene, CDR1 is KGHSH and CDR2 is LQKENI. V dropped 2 bases and J dropped 2; count of bases not matched to a gene: 4. The CDR3 nucleotides read TGTGCCAGCTCACCAGGGACAGGGTCAACCTACGAGCAGTACTTC. Its translation: CASSPGTGSTYEQYF.

This chain links TRBV5-6 with TRBJ2-7; TRBD1 agrees at 10 bases. Germline V lookup: CDR1 SGHDT, CDR2 YYEEEE. This CDR3 contains 15 residues. V lost 4 bases to trimming and J lost 3 bases; unmatched junction nucleotides: 7. In nucleotides, the CDR3 is TGTGCCAGCAGCGATACCGGGACAGGGGACTACGAGCAGTACTTC. This translates into CASSDTGTGDYEQYF.

This chain links TRBV7-2 with TRBJ2-3, with a tentative D call TRBD2 (6 bases). V lost 4 bases to trimming and J lost 2 bases, with 7 bases between them. The CDR3 loop spans 13 amino acids. Germline V gives CDR1 SGHTA, CDR2 FQGNSA. Written as DNA, the CDR3 is TGTGCCAGCAGCTGGACTAACACAGATACGCAGTATTTT. Its translation is CASSWTNTDTQYF.

The chain couples TRBV12-3 or TRBV12-4 to TRBJ2-3; D gene unclear. CDR3 size: 13 residues. Trimming pared 6 bases from V and 0 bases from J, leaving 7 bases between. The CDR3 is CASRITSTDTQYF. The DNA for the CDR3 is TGTGCCAGCAGGATAACTAGCACAGATACGCAGTATTTT.

The V gene is TRBV5-1, the J gene TRBJ2-7; the match to TRBD1 covers 11 bases. Trimming removed 0 bases from V and 6 bases from J; junction bases left unmatched: 5. CDR1 SGHRS and CDR2 YFSETQ come from the germline V gene. CDR3 length: 15 residues. The CDR3 loop reads CASSLVPGTGGEQYF. CDR3 coding DNA: TGCGCCAGCAGCTTGGTACCCGGGACAGGGGGCGAGCAGTACTTC.

CDR3 nucleotide sequence: TGTGCCAGCAGCCCCGGTCTGACAGGGACCTCCTACGAGCAGTACTTC. Amino acid sequence: CASSPGLTGTSYEQYF. This sequence joins TRBV5-4 and TRBJ2-7, with TRBD1 matching 7 bases. V lost 4 bases and J lost 0; bases outside the gene matches: 10. Germline CDR1 and CDR2: SGHNT and YYREEE (reference sequence). CDR3 size: 16 residues.

The chain carries TRBV5-4 and TRBJ1-4; 10 bases align to TRBD1. The CDR3 loop spans 14 amino acids. Germline lookup yields CDR1 SGHNT and CDR2 YYREEE (reference sequence). The trim removed 4 bases at V and 8 bases at J, leaving 5 bases unmatched. The DNA of the CDR3 is TGTGCCAGCAGCCGACAGGGGGCTTGGGAAAAACTGTTTTTT. Encoded protein: CASSRQGAWEKLFF. Supplemented by reference TRBV5-4 and TRBJ1-4, the full variable domain reads ETGVTQSPTHLIKTRGQQVTLRCSSQSGHNTVSWYQQALGQGPQFIFQYYREEENGRGNFPPRFSGLQFPNYSSELNVNALELDDSALYLCASSRQGAWEKLFFGSGTQLSVL.

The rearrangement uses TRBV5-4 and TRBJ2-3, with a possible D match to TRBD1 (5 bases). In germline, CDR1 is SGHNT, CDR2 YYREEE (reference sequence). This CDR3 spans 16 amino acids. The germline V and J ends were trimmed by 1 base and 2 bases, with 14 bases remaining between them. CDR3 residues: CASSLISGSNTDTQYF. The CDR3 bases are TGTGCCAGCAGCTTGATTTCAGGGTCTAACACAGATACGCAGTATTTT.

V usage is TRBV28 and J usage is TRBJ2-7; the match to TRBD1 covers 10 bases. J gave up 0 bases and V 6 bases, and 5 bases lay outside the gene matches. CDR1 and CDR2 (germline): MDHEN, SYDVKM. The CDR3 consists of 15 residues. The CDR3 sequence: CASSAGTGASYEQYF. CDR3 DNA: TGTGCCAGCAGCGCCGGGACAGGGGCCTCCTACGAGCAGTACTTC.

The rearrangement uses TRBV9 and TRBJ2-7; tentative D call: TRBD1 (6 bases). Per germline, CDR1 SGDLS and CDR2 YYNGEE. CDR3 length: 15 amino acids. Between the trimmed V and J ends, which lost 4 bases and 0 bases, there was a span of 14 bases. This chain's CDR3 is CASSLTGYSSYEQYF. The CDR3, as DNA: TGTGCCAGCAGCTTAACAGGGTATAGCTCCTACGAGCAGTACTTC.

V gene TRBV10-1 combines with J gene TRBJ2-7, with D perhaps matching TRBD2 (6 bases). Germline V gene lookup returns CDR1 WNHNN and CDR2 SYGVQD (reference sequence). V was clipped by 8 bases and J by 0 bases, with 17 bases between them. This CDR3 is 15 amino acids long. In DNA form, the CDR3 reads TGCGCCAGCGGCCTGGGGACTTGCTCCTCCTACGAGCAGTACTTC. Translated: CASGLGTCSSYEQYF.